This T cell receptor (beta chain) was identified in a study of early T cells in non-severe SARS-CoV-2 infection. Study outcomes and limitations: Reliance on VDJdb matching favored anti-spike CD8 responses; private and CD4 specificities were missed.

This clonotype was seen ten or more times. Its antigen remains unknown. Germline loops: CDR1 MNHEY, CDR2 SVGAGI. The CDR3 spans 15 residues. With 8 bases clipped from V and 5 bases from J, the junction kept 4 bases outside the gene matches. In TCRdb, the 5' RACE reads were re-called with MiXCR into one record per CDR3 protein. The sample contains 28,000 or so distinct CDR3 sequences, under 7.5% of which appear only once. The V and J genes are TRBV6-5 and TRBJ2-1; 15 nucleotides align to TRBD2. The receptor comes from an adult who was a healthcare worker with PCR-confirmed SARS-CoV-2 infection or an uninfected control (not recorded which). The specimen was whole blood. This chain's CDR3 is CASRGLAGGDNEQFF. The CDR3 region has the DNA TGTGCCAGCCGGGGACTAGCGGGAGGCGACAATGAGCAGTTCTTC.